This is a list of T cell receptor beta chains from one sample in a study of cytomegalovirus exposure and HLA in healthy donors. Profiling relied on immunoSEQ multiplex PCR, and the TCRdb table lists in-frame clones only, not all of them. The sample contains some 130,000 clones, about four fifths of which appear only once. Specimen: PBMCs. The receptors were sampled from a female donor in good health and CMV-seronegative. Each CDR3 is given without its conserved first and last residue. A D gene is named only where the DNA matches it firmly.

d_call | v_call | cdr3_aa
TRBD1 | TRBV11-3 | ASSSRGDTEAF
TRBD2 | TRBV30 | AWSPLAGEAGSYNEQF
TRBD1 | TRBV7-6 | ASSPDRGRRSGEQY
NA | TRBV28 | ASSFWEHEQY
TRBD1 | TRBV7-8 | ASSLRGQSFAKNIQY
NA | TRBV9 | ASSVAPGGDYGYT
TRBD1 | TRBV28 | ASSFPGQGMNTEAF
NA | TRBV4-2 | ASSPQKGQPNEKLF
TRBD2 | TRBV6-1 | ASQWERGVETQY
TRBD2 | TRBV7-2 | ASTKLAGGAYEQY
TRBD2 | TRBV25-1 | ASSEVRGGSTDTQY
NA | TRBV9 | ASSVRGGSYNEQF
NA | TRBV5-4 | ASSRGGARTHEQF
NA | TRBV7-2 | ASSLVGNTIY
NA | TRBV4-1 | ASSQGLTDTQY
TRBD1 | TRBV28 | ASSYRPGGSYEQY
NA | TRBV18 | ASSPGASLSYEQY
TRBD1 | TRBV30 | AWSWTGINYGYT
NA | TRBV14 | ASSRFTEAF
TRBD2 | TRBV7-8 | ASSPRLAGRTYEQY
NA | TRBV12-5 | ASGFSGGTPGNTEAF
NA | TRBV6-6 | ASSYLGGAYEQY
NA | TRBV28 | ASSLLSEGGYT
TRBD2 | TRBV7-9 | ASSPKSSGGYNEQF
TRBD1 | TRBV29-1 | SVEDRATNYGYT
NA | TRBV30 | AWSAGMRDNEQF
TRBD1 | TRBV5-4 | ASTMTGLFDEQY
TRBD1 | TRBV29-1 | SGGDRAYEQY